This TCR beta chain was recorded in a study of patients and donors after allogeneic stem cell transplantation. Germline CDR1 reads SGHRS; CDR2 reads YFSETQ. Trimming took 4 bases from V and 5 from J; bases not matched to a gene: 7. The CDR3 has 16 residues. TCRdb reanalysed the RT-PCR reads using MiXCR and keeps one entry per CDR3 protein. The sample contains over 150,000 distinct CDR3 sequences, 41% of which appear only once. The TCR was taken from a human donor who was either an allogeneic HSCT recipient or a stem cell or donor lymphocyte infusion donor (not recorded which). It is not recorded whose cells these are; they may come from a transplant donor. Sequenced material: blood, either unsorted or a sorted T cell fraction (not recorded which). The chain combines TRBV5-1 with TRBJ2-7, with TRBD2 matching over 15 bases. CDR3 DNA: TGCGCCAGCAGCCTCGGACTAGCGGGAGGGACCCACGAGCAGTACTTC. The encoded protein is CASSLGLAGGTHEQYF.